The entry below describes one T cell receptor (beta chain). Here immunoSEQ multiplex PCR was the method, and the copy in TCRdb shows in-frame clones only, minus some. The sample includes roughly 100,000 clones, around 82% of them seen just once. The sample originates from a study of OX40 agonist ivuxolimab in advanced cancers. Trimming at V came to 5 bases and at J to 9 bases, leaving 7 bases not matched to a gene. The CDR3 runs to 15 residues. Per the germline V gene, CDR1 is SEHNR and CDR2 is FQNEAQ (reference sequence). J is TRBJ2-1 and V is TRBV7-9, with 13 bases lining up with TRBD2. The receptor's source is an adult with an advanced solid tumor such as melanoma, head and neck, liver or kidney cancer. Sequenced here: CD4+ or CD8+ T cells sorted from blood, sampled in a trial of the OX40 agonist ivuxolimab. CDR3 DNA: TGTGCCAGCAGCACTAGCGGGAGGGCCCTTGGTGAGCAGTTCTTC. Protein product: CASSTSGRALGEQFF. Full variable domain (rest looked up from reference TRBV7-9 and TRBJ2-1): DTGVSQNPRHKITKRGQNVTFRCDPISEHNRLYWYRQTLGQGPEFLTYFQNEAQLEKSRLLSDRFSAERPKGSFSTLEIQRTEQGDSAMYLCASSTSGRALGEQFFGPGTRLTVL.